This record looks at one T cell receptor (beta chain) sequence and its context. No antigen is known for it. No quality values exist for individual bases; no much larger clone is one base distant. Library preparation employed the immunoSEQ multiplex PCR assay. The multiplex PCR relied on a mix of 60 forward primers for TCR Vbeta segments and 13 reverse primers for TCR Jbeta segments. The CDR3 region of rearranged TCR beta genes was amplified from genomic DNA with a multiplex PCR assay. The Illumina HiSeq System was used to sequence the amplified TCR beta libraries as 87-base-pair reads. Per the original workflow: Across the 500 to 750 repertoires, a later analysis counted roughly 84 million unique TCR beta chains, approximately 10 million of which were shared by at least two donors. Raw reads were error-corrected and collapsed into unique sequences with a nearest-neighbor algorithm that merged closely related sequences to remove PCR and sequencing errors. V, D and J gene segments were assigned by aligning CDR3 sequences to IMGT reference sequences. Each retained sequence needed at least a six-nucleotide match to both a V gene segment and a J gene segment. Rearrangements were called productive when the CDR3 lacked stop codons and stayed in frame with V and J; all others were non-productive. CDR3 was defined according to IMGT convention as the region running from the second conserved V-encoded cysteine to the conserved J-encoded phenylalanine. The earlier analysis of roughly 590 of the donors excluded sequences that lacked an unambiguous match to a single V gene segment. In an earlier analysis of approximately 550 of the donors, V segments were called functional above 56.7% productive rearrangements and were called segregating when the between-donor standard deviation exceeded 5%. A statistical classification framework was built to diagnose cytomegalovirus status from the catalog of TCR beta chain sequences. In a later analysis, TCR nucleotide sequences were compared against IMGT/GENE-DB human TR gene sequences so that V and J genes could be assigned. A later analysis assigned CDR3 sequences and most-parsimonious VDJ recombination scenarios with the TCRdist pipeline. In a later analysis, each TCR beta chain was defined by its CDR3 amino acid sequence together with its V-gene family, and reads lacking a unique V-gene family were excluded. In a later analysis, a few hundred highly shared, low-generation-probability nucleotide sequences were removed to address suspected cross-contamination and a sequencing artifact. In a later analysis, a clonal expansion index was calculated for each public chain from normalized within-repertoire ranks of inferred template counts. In a later analysis, generation probabilities were computed with a VDJ recombination model fitted to out-of-frame rearrangements, and the resulting probabilities were checked against IGoR. Hypergeometric tests were used in a later analysis to score TCR-TCR, TCR-HLA and TCR-CMV co-occurrence, with a repertoire-size bias correction applied to the TCR pairs. A later analysis estimated false discovery rates by permuting HLA or CMV assignments 20 times. In a later analysis, co-occurring TCRs were grouped using DBSCAN, and TCRdist sequence similarity was added for clustering within HLA-allele-positive subsets. Repertoires with fewer than 30,000 or more than 120,000 public chains, plus five repertoires with anomalous nucleotide sharing, were excluded from co-occurrence clustering. TCRdb took this table from immuneACCESS and kept in-frame rearrangements with V and J called. Such tables lack part of the clones; where checked against another copy, unresolved V genes explain under half of the gap, and the rest is unexplained. V and J calls and clone size are copied from that table; D and trimming were computed from the DNA. The sample table shows 150,000 to 200,000 clones, and 75% to 85% are seen once. The top ten constitute roughly 4.9% of the sample.

The record originates from a study of cytomegalovirus exposure and HLA in healthy donors (TCRdb year 2017). Study-wide context: An earlier analysis of some 620 of the donors reported approximately 300 Gb of sequence data and about 120 million unique TCR beta sequences obtained from around 170 million T cells. Approximately 310 gigabases of sequencing data and approximately 84 million unique TCR sequences were included in an early release covering roughly 700 HLA-typed donors. The genetic ancestry cluster associated with self-reported Caucasian donors included about 84% of the 398 genotyped donors. The study aimed to test whether cataloging public T cell receptors could reveal signatures of past pathogen exposure. Using immunosequencing, the study profiled T cell repertoires from approximately 700 subjects and related those repertoires to cytomegalovirus serostatus. Besides the first cohort of roughly 640 subjects, a separate validation cohort made up of roughly 120 different subjects was used. To predict cytomegalovirus infection status, the study combined high-throughput TCR immunosequencing, statistical association of individual TCRs with disease status, and machine learning. To study patterns of TCR occurrence, a later analysis re-analyzed previously published TCR beta repertoires from around 660 donors and added high-resolution HLA genotyping. Rather than drawing on any new phenotypic data, the later analysis identified candidate immune exposures from TCR beta sequences and the way those sequences occurred across donors. An earlier analysis of more than 450 of the donors used high-throughput TCR beta sequencing to judge whether each TCR beta V gene segment behaved as functional or pseudogenic. Donor age, sex, ethnicity and CMV serostatus were compiled together with the repertoire data. Genome-wide SNP genotypes for about 65% of the roughly 670 donors were used in a later genetic analysis, which treated that subset as a discovery cohort. All discovery cohort repertoires had been generated on a single sequencing platform. Class I and class II HLA loci were covered by the typing at four-digit resolution. The number of donors typed differed by locus, with 629-630 for A, B, C, DRB1 and DQB1, roughly 520 for DQA1, 600 to 610 for DPA1, and some 470 for DPB1. Five DR-DQ haplotypes were handled as single units for association and clustering because linkage in the cohort was strong. Among a few hundred genotyped donors of the cohort, an average of roughly 240,000 unique TCR beta nucleotide sequences were sequenced per donor, about a sixth of them non-productive. What the study reported, not specific to this receptor: Because counts were too low, about 15 rarely observed V segments, including chromosome 9 orphons, were left out of the earlier analysis of about 620 of the donors. According to a later genetic analysis, donors in an Asian-associated ancestry cluster had fewer N-insertions in productive TCRs than the approximately 630-donor mean. Several of the top co-occurrence clusters appeared to be linked to parvovirus B19, influenza, CMV and Epstein-Barr virus, according to a later analysis. The authors suggested that the approach could potentially be generalized to other disease states and immunological phenotypes. Because HLA typing was missing for some donors at each locus, association tests included only the typed subset. In a later analysis, some 17,000 TCR beta sequences were associated with specific HLA alleles at a false discovery rate of 0.05. Only TCR beta chains were sequenced in this cohort, and the absence of alpha or paired-chain data limited detectable features. A cluster of highly shared sequence variants was judged likely to represent a technical artifact of the sequencing pipeline. The study listed 170 or so TCR beta chains as associated with cytomegalovirus. Three of the identified cytomegalovirus-associated TCR beta chains were confirmed in vitro to be specific for cytomegalovirus antigens. The classifier was reported to diagnose cytomegalovirus status with high specificity and sensitivity in both the original cohort and the validation cohort. Most CMV-associated TCR beta chains appeared to be HLA-restricted in a later analysis, and the HLA associations seemed to be driven largely by CMV exposure. In an earlier analysis of approximately 590 of the donors, most TCR beta V segments appeared in productive rearrangements about 87% or about 30% of the time, broadly matching IMGT annotations. For the cohort, immune exposure information was limited to CMV serostatus. Strong co-occurrence of HLA alleles, especially DR and DQ, made assigning TCR associations to individual alleles difficult. Correlated functional status among segregating V segments might be attributable to linkage disequilibrium, but an unknown experimental factor could not be ruled out. Sequencing depth was assumed to be roughly uniform across donors in the presence/absence analyses, though that assumption may not hold. In a later analysis, HLA-associated TCR beta chains were found to be more clonally expanded and to have lower generation probabilities than equally common non-associated chains. According to a later analysis, TCR association rates differed among HLA loci, with DRB1 alleles showing the most associated TCRs and HLA-C alleles showing the fewest. A later genetic analysis associated a missense DCLRE1C variant with V-gene and J-gene trimming of TCR beta chains, and an independent cohort replicated the association. The 87-base-pair reads could not distinguish some IMGT-functional V segments, including TRBV6-2 and TRBV6-3, so those segments were excluded. While some public TCRs were present in many individuals, most TCR sequences turned up only very rarely across donors. A further reported finding was that TCR beta sequences accurately predicted the HLA-A and HLA-B alleles for most subjects in the first cohort.

Cut back by 0 bases and 2 bases, the V and J ends lie 8 bases apart. According to the germline V gene, CDR1 reads MNHEY and CDR2 reads SVGAGI. The CDR3 starts with the cysteine, ends with the phenylalanine, and has 14 residues. The read is trimmed to its CDR3 DNA, 42 bases read in frame from base 1. The cohort comprised 710 or so healthy bone marrow donors. At the time of sampling, all cohort members were nominally healthy, though unrecorded immune exposures were likely present. The donor was CMV seropositive and was included in the group of 250 to 300 seropositive cohort members. A peripheral blood sample was collected from each donor, and TCR beta sequencing was performed on peripheral blood mononuclear cells. Genomic DNA extraction from the blood cell samples was performed with the Qiagen DNeasy Blood Extraction Kit.

Sequencing was done on a sample of PBMCs. The chain links TRBV6-5 with TRBJ2-7; TRBD1 might be the D gene, on 5 matching bases. The sequence derives from a woman aged 18-29 years in good health and CMV-seropositive. The CDR3 protein is CASSYSAGPYEQYF. The sequenced DNA: TGTGCCAGCAGTTACTCGGCAGGGCCCTACGAGCAGTACTTC.